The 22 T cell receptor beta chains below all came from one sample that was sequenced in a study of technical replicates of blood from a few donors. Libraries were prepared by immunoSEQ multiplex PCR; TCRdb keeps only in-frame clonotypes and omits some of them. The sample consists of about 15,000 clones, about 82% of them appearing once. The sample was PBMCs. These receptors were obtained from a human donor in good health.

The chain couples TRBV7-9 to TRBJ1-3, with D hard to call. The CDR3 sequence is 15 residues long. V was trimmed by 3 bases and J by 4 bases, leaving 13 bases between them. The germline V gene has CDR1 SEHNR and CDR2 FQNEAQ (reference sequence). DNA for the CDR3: TGTGCCAGCAGCTTCTTAAATCTCGGGGGAAACACCATATATTTT. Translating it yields CASSFLNLGGNTIYF.

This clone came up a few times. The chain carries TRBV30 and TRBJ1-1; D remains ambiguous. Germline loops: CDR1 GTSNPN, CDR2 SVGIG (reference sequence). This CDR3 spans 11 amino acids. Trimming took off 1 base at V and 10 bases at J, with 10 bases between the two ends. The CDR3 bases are TGTGCCTGGAGTGGGTTCTTTAGAGCTTTCTTT. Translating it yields CAWSGFFRAFF.

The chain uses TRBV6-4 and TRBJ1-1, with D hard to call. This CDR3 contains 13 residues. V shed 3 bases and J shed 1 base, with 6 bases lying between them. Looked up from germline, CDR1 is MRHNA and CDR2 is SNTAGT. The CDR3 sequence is CASSERENTEAFF. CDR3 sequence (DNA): TGTGCCAGCAGTGAACGGGAGAACACTGAAGCTTTCTTT.

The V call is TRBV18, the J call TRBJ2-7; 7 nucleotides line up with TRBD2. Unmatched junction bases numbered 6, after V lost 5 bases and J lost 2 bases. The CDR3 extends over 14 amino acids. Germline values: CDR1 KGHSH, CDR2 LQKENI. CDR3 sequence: CASSESTSAYEQYF. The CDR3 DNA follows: TGTGCCAGCTCAGAAAGCACTAGCGCCTACGAGCAGTACTTC.

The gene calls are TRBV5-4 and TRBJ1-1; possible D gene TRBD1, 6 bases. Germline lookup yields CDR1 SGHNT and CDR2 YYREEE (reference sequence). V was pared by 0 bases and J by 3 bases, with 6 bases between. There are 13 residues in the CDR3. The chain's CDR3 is CASSLDRDTEAFF. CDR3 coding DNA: TGTGCCAGCAGCTTGGACAGGGACACTGAAGCTTTCTTT. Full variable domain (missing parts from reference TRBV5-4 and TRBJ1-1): ETGVTQSPTHLIKTRGQQVTLRCSSQSGHNTVSWYQQALGQGPQFIFQYYREEENGRGNFPPRFSGLQFPNYSSELNVNALELDDSALYLCASSLDRDTEAFFGQGTRLTVV.

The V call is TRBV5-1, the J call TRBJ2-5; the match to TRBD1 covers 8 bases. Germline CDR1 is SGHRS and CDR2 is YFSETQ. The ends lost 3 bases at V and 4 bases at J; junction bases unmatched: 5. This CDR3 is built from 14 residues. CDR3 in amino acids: CASSSGTGRETQYF. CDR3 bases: TGCGCCAGCAGCTCGGGGACAGGTCGAGAGACCCAGTACTTC.

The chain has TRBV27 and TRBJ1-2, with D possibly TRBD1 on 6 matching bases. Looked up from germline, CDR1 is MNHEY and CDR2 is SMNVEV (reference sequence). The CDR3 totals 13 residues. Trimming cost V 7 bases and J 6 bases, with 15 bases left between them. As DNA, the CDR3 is TGTGCCAGCACCATGGGGGGGGCGCATGGCTACACCTTC. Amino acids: CASTMGGAHGYTF.

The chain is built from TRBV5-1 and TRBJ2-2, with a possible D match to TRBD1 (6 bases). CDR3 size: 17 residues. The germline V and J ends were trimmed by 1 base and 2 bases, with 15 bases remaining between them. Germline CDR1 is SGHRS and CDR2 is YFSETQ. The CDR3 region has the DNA TGCGCCAGCAGCTTGTCCAATCCGACAGGAAACACCGGGGAGCTGTTTTTT. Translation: CASSLSNPTGNTGELFF.

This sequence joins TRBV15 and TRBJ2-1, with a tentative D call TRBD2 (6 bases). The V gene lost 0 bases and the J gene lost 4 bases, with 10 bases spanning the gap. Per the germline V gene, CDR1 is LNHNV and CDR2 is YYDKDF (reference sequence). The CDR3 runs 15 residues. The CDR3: CATSRDGGEYNEQFF. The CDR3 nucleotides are TGTGCCACCAGCAGAGATGGAGGGGAGTACAATGAGCAGTTCTTC.

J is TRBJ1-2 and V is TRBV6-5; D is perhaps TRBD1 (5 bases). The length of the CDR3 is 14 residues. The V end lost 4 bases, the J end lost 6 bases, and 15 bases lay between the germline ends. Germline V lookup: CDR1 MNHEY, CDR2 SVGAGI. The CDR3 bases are TGTGCCAGCAGTTTATACCGGGCGGACAATGGCTACACCTTC. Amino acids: CASSLYRADNGYTF.

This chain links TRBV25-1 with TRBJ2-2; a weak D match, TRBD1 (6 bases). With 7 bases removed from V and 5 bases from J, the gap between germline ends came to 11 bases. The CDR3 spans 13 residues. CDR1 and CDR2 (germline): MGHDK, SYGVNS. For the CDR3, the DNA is TGTGCCAGCACCAGGGGAGAGACCGGGGAGCTGTTTTTT. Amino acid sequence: CASTRGETGELFF.

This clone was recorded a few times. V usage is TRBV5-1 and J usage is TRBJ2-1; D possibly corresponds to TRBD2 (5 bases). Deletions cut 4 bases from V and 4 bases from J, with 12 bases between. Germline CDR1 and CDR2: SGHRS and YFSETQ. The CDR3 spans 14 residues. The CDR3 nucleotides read TGCGCCAGCAGCCGCGAGGACTGGTACAATGAGCAGTTCTTC. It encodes CASSREDWYNEQFF. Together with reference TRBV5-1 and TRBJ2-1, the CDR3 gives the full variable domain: KAGVTQTPRYLIKTRGQQVTLSCSPISGHRSVSWYQQTPGQGLQFLFEYFSETQRNKGNFPGRFSGRQFSNSRSEMNVSTLELGDSALYLCASSREDWYNEQFFGPGTRLTVL.

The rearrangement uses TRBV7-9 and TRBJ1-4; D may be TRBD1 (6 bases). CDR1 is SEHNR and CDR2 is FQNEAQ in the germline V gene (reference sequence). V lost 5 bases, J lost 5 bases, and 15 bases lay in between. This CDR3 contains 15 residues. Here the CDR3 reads CASSRAGTPNEKLFF. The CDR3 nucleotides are TGTGCCAGCAGCCGGGCCGGGACACCGAATGAAAAACTGTTTTTT.

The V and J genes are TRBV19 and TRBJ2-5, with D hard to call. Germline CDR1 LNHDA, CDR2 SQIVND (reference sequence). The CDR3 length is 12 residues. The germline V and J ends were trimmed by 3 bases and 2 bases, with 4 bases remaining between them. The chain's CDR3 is CASSINQETQYF. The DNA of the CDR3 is TGTGCCAGTAGTATCAATCAAGAGACCCAGTACTTC.

This chain's CDR3 is CASSRDSEWTQYF. The CDR3, as DNA: TGTGCCAGCAGTCGAGACAGCGAATGGACCCAGTACTTC. V usage is TRBV2 and J usage is TRBJ2-5; tentatively, D is TRBD1 (5 bases). Germline V gene sequence: CDR1 SNHLY, CDR2 FYNNEI. V was clipped by 5 bases and J by 7 bases, with 14 bases between them. This CDR3 is 13 amino acids long.

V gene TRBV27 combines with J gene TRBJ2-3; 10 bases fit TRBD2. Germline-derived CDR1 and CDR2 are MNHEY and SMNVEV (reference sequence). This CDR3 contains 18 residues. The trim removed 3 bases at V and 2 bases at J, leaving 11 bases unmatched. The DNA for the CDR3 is TGTGCCAGCAGTTTCTTAGCGGGGGGAGGTTCCTCCACAGATACGCAGTATTTT. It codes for CASSFLAGGGSSTDTQYF.

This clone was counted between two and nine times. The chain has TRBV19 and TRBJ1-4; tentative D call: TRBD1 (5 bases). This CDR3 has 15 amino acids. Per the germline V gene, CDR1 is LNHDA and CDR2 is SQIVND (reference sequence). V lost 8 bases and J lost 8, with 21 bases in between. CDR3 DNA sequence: TGTGCCAGTTCATTGAAGGGGATCGGTTGGGAAAAACTGTTTTTT. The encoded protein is CASSLKGIGWEKLFF.

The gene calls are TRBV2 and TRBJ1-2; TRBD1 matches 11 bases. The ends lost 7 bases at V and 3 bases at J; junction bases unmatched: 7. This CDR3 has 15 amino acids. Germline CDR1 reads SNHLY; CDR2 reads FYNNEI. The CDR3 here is CASTGQGALHYGYTF. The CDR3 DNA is TGTGCCAGCACAGGACAGGGGGCGCTTCACTATGGCTACACCTTC.

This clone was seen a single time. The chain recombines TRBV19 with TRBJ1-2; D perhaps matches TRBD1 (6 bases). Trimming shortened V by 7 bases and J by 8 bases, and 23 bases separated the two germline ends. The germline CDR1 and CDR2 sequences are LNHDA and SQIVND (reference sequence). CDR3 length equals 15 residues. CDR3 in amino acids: CASIPWGGSPDGYTF. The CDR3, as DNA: TGTGCCAGTATACCATGGGGGGGCTCGCCAGACGGCTACACCTTC.

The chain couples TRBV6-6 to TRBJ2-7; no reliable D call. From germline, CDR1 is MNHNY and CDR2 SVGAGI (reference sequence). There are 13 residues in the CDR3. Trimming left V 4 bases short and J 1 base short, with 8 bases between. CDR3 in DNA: TGTGCCAGCAGTTCCCATCATTCCTACGAGCAGTACTTC. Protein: CASSSHHSYEQYF.

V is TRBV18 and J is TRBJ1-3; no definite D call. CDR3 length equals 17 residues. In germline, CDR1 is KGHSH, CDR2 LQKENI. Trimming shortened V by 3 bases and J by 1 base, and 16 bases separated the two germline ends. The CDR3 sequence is CASSPSLASGSGNTIYF. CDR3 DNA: TGTGCCAGCTCACCTTCCCTAGCCTCCGGGTCTGGAAACACCATATATTTT.

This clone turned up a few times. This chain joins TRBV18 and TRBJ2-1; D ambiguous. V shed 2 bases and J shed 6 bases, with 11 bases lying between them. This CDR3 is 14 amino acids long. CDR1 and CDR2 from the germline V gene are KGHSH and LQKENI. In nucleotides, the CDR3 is TGTGCCAGCTCACCAGACTGGAGTATCAATGAGCAGTTCTTC. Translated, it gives CASSPDWSINEQFF.